Included here is one T cell receptor (beta chain) sequence, with context. The antigen is not known. The sample comes from a study of shared clonotypes between healthy human individuals. The length of the CDR3 is 19 residues. Germline trimming cut 3 bases from V and 3 bases from J; bases unmatched to any gene: 13. Germline values: CDR1 SGHAT, CDR2 FQNNGV. Clones were sequenced by immunoSEQ multiplex PCR, and TCRdb holds only the in-frame ones, with some missing. The data show about 1 million clones, more than 65% seen once. Study-wide findings and caveats: It was observed that about 5% of naive CD4 clonotypes were shared across a handful of donors.

V gene TRBV11-2 combines with J gene TRBJ2-5; 13 bases agree with TRBD2. The sequence derives from a man aged 18 to 30 in good health. The specimen sequenced was memory CD4+ T cells sorted from blood. Subset indicated: CD45RA-negative fraction. The CDR3 reads CASSLRPRTSGSIEETQYF. Here the CDR3 DNA reads TGTGCCAGCAGCTTGCGTCCCCGGACTAGCGGGAGTATAGAAGAGACCCAGTACTTC. Variable domain in full (rest from reference TRBV11-2 and TRBJ2-5): EAGVAQSPRYKIIEKRQSVAFWCNPISGHATLYWYQQILGQGPKLLIQFQNNGVVDDSQLPKDRFSAERLKGVDSTLKIQPAKLEDSAVYLCASSLRPRTSGSIEETQYFGPGTRLLVL.